A selection of T cell receptor beta chains follows, all from one sample in a study of PD-1 blockade in classical Hodgkin lymphoma. Generated by immunoSEQ multiplex PCR, the TCRdb table keeps only in-frame clones and is missing some. The table shows more than 20,000 clones, with around 89% occurring only once. The specimen comprised peripheral blood mononuclear cells (PBMCs), sampled before the fourth cycle of nivolumab. The receptors derive from a human donor with classical Hodgkin lymphoma. The CDR3 runs from the conserved cysteine through the conserved F or W. Each record gives: J gene, V gene, clone size, D gene, CDR3 protein, CDR3 DNA. D genes are given only for firm matches. Clone size, where shown, is once, few, many, or a class for clones that have expanded.

TRBJ1-2 | TRBV30 | - | - | CAWSVEANYGYTF | TGTGCCTGGAGTGTTGAAGCAAATTATGGCTACACCTTC
TRBJ1-1 | TRBV7-9 | - | - | CASSDPGWENTEAFF | TGTGCCAGCAGCGACCCCGGGTGGGAGAACACTGAAGCTTTCTTT
TRBJ2-3 | TRBV29-1 | once | TRBD1 | CSARQGRDTQYF | TGCAGCGCCAGACAGGGGCGTGATACGCAGTATTTT
TRBJ2-7 | TRBV5-4 | once | TRBD1 | CASSFYRGEQYF | TGTGCCAGCAGCTTTTACAGGGGCGAGCAGTACTTC
TRBJ2-3 | TRBV11-2 | once | - | CASSPTRVPIGFTDTQYF | TGTGCCAGCAGCCCCACCCGGGTCCCCATCGGGTTCACAGATACGCAGTATTTT
TRBJ2-1 | TRBV10-1 | - | TRBD2 | CASSELAGGLQFF | TGCGCCAGCAGTGAGTTGGCGGGGGGCCTACAGTTCTTC
TRBJ2-7 | TRBV4-1 | - | - | CASSQGISYEQYF | TGCGCCAGCAGCCAAGGCATTTCCTACGAGCAGTACTTC
TRBJ1-2 | TRBV5-6 | - | - | CASSHRVRSGGYTF | TGTGCCAGCAGCCACAGGGTACGTTCCGGTGGCTACACCTTC
TRBJ2-7 | TRBV28 | once | - | CASRLRQGYEQYF | TGTGCCAGCAGGCTTCGTCAGGGCTACGAGCAGTACTTC
TRBJ1-2 | TRBV4-2 | once | - | CASSQDPPTARYYGYTF | TGTGCCAGCAGCCAAGACCCCCCGACTGCGAGATACTATGGCTACACCTTC
TRBJ2-3 | TRBV18 | - | - | CASSPRLGLSLDTQYF | TGTGCCAGCTCACCGAGACTAGGTTTATCGTTAGATACGCAGTATTTT
TRBJ2-5 | TRBV19 | once | - | CASSIRRFQETQYF | TGTGCCAGTAGTATCAGAAGGTTCCAAGAGACCCAGTACTTC
TRBJ2-5 | TRBV29-1 | once | TRBD2 | CSVDERERGRETQYF | TGCAGCGTTGACGAGCGGGAAAGGGGTAGGGAGACCCAGTACTTC
TRBJ1-1 | TRBV5-4 | - | - | CASSAGTGSMNTEAFF | TGTGCCAGCAGCGCCGGGACGGGCAGTATGAACACTGAAGCTTTCTTT
TRBJ2-2 | TRBV6-6 | - | - | CASRGHSANTGELFF | TGTGCCAGCAGGGGTCACAGCGCGAACACCGGGGAGCTGTTTTTT
TRBJ1-5 | TRBV7-6 | few | - | CASSSLDGQPQHF | TGTGCCAGCAGCTCCTTGGACGGCCAGCCCCAGCATTTT
TRBJ2-7 | TRBV18 | - | - | CASSPLTGSGYEQYF | TGTGCCAGCTCACCCCTTACAGGGTCCGGATACGAGCAGTACTTC
TRBJ1-1 | TRBV27 | - | - | CASSVSGGVNTEAFF | TGTGCCAGCAGTGTGTCGGGGGGTGTGAACACTGAAGCTTTCTTT
TRBJ1-2 | TRBV2 | few | - | CASYRREGSYYGYTF | TGTGCCAGTTATCGTAGAGAGGGGTCGTACTATGGCTACACCTTC
TRBJ1-4 | TRBV6-4 | few | - | CASSDSMPGPFLATNEKLFF | TGTGCCAGCAGTGACTCGATGCCAGGGCCCTTCCTCGCAACTAATGAAAAACTGTTTTTT
TRBJ1-4 | TRBV5-1 | - | - | CASSFLGPDSLGGEKLFF | TGCGCCAGCAGCTTTTTGGGACCCGACAGCCTGGGAGGAGAAAAACTGTTTTTT
TRBJ2-7 | TRBV25-1 | - | - | CASSDWDRSYEQYF | TGTGCCAGCAGTGACTGGGACCGCTCCTACGAGCAGTACTTC
TRBJ2-7 | TRBV4-2 | - | TRBD2 | CASSQVSGTSGGFSYEQYF | TGTGCCAGCAGCCAAGTGTCCGGGACTAGCGGAGGATTCTCCTACGAGCAGTACTTC
TRBJ2-4 | TRBV14 | - | - | CASSPTGRAKNIQYF | TGTGCCAGCAGCCCCACTGGGAGAGCCAAAAACATTCAGTACTTC
TRBJ1-1 | TRBV19 | - | - | CASSIQSSGKVTEAFF | TGTGCCAGTAGTATTCAGAGCTCAGGGAAGGTCACTGAAGCTTTCTTT
TRBJ1-5 | TRBV19 | once | TRBD1 | CASSIDQGENQPQHF | TGTGCCAGTAGTATAGATCAGGGGGAGAATCAGCCCCAGCATTTT
TRBJ2-3 | TRBV4-1 | - | TRBD1 | CASSQNRDRTVDTQYF | TGCGCCAGCAGCCAAAACCGGGACAGGACGGTCGATACGCAGTATTTT
TRBJ2-1 | TRBV11-2 | - | TRBD2 | CASSLTSGAYNEQFF | TGTGCCAGCAGCTTGACTAGCGGGGCCTACAATGAGCAGTTCTTC
TRBJ1-5 | TRBV2 | - | - | CASSEITVGQPQHF | TGTGCCAGCAGTGAAATCACAGTCGGTCAGCCCCAGCATTTT
TRBJ2-7 | TRBV7-9 | - | TRBD1 | CASTLDREGDEQYF | TGTGCCAGCACCCTAGACAGGGAAGGGGACGAGCAGTACTTC
TRBJ1-1 | TRBV5-4 | - | - | CASSSRLGTEAFF | TGTGCCAGCAGCTCTAGGTTGGGCACTGAAGCTTTCTTT
TRBJ2-7 | TRBV10-1 | - | - | CASSESNWGAPQYF | TGCGCCAGCAGTGAGTCGAATTGGGGGGCCCCCCAGTACTTC
TRBJ2-3 | TRBV7-8 | - | TRBD2 | CASSFPGVSGGTDTQYF | TGTGCCAGCAGCTTCCCAGGGGTTAGCGGGGGCACAGATACGCAGTATTTT
TRBJ2-7 | TRBV11-3 | - | - | CASSPRLKSEQYF | TGTGCCAGCAGCCCGCGACTGAAATCTGAGCAGTACTTC
TRBJ2-7 | TRBV7-9 | - | TRBD2 | CASSPLGLAGRGEQYF | TGTGCCAGCAGCCCCCTAGGACTAGCGGGAAGGGGCGAGCAGTACTTC
TRBJ2-1 | TRBV11-3 | - | - | CASSFSAGMEQFF | TGTGCCAGCAGCTTCTCCGCCGGTATGGAGCAGTTCTTC
TRBJ2-5 | TRBV5-1 | - | TRBD1 | CASSLQGLVRETQYF | TGCGCCAGCAGCTTACAGGGGTTAGTTAGGGAGACCCAGTACTTC